This T cell receptor beta chain stems from a study of radiation and T cells in renal cell carcinoma. Using immunoSEQ multiplex PCR, the repertoire was profiled, and TCRdb retains in-frame clones only, with some absent. The sample lists over 120,000 clones, 70% to 90% occurring once. This CDR3 comprises 17 residues. Trimming shortened V by 4 bases and J by 6 bases, and 19 bases separated the two germline ends. Germline values: CDR1 MGHDK, CDR2 SYGVNS. The time point here: baseline pretreatment blood. Noted treatment: 15 Gy SBRT to primary tumor, nephrectomy 4 weeks later. The chain links TRBV25-1 to TRBJ1-6; TRBD1 might be the D (5 bases). Material: blood, obtained from a patient whose treatment included radiotherapy and nephrectomy. The source is a woman aged 50 to 65 with renal cell carcinoma. The CDR3 region is CASSAHSGQELNSPLHF. CDR3 sequence (DNA): TGTGCCAGCAGTGCCCACTCGGGGCAGGAGCTTAATTCACCCCTCCACTTT.